Presented here are 3 T cell receptor beta chains from one specimen sequenced in a study of blood T cell repertoires in COVID-19. The data were produced by immunoSEQ multiplex PCR, yet TCRdb's version contains in-frame clones alone and is incomplete. The table lists roughly 40,000 clones, roughly 84% of them singletons. Sequences were obtained from peripheral blood. These receptors all come from a human donor in a cohort sampled during active COVID-19.

The CDR3 nucleotides read TGTGCCAGCAGCGTAGACGGGGGACAGACTGAAGCTTTCTTT. This gives the protein CASSVDGGQTEAFF. The chain is built from TRBV9 and TRBJ1-1, with 7 bases lining up with TRBD1. The CDR3 is 14 amino acids. Germline V lookup: CDR1 SGDLS, CDR2 YYNGEE. J lost 5 bases, V lost 0 bases, and 4 bases had no gene match. Full variable domain (rest looked up from reference TRBV9 and TRBJ1-1): DSGVTQTPKHLITATGQRVTLRCSPRSGDLSVYWYQQSLDQGLQFLIQYYNGEERAKGNILERFSAQQFPDLHSELNLSSLELGDSALYFCASSVDGGQTEAFFGQGTRLTVV.

The V call is TRBV4-1, the J call TRBJ2-3; a weak D match, TRBD2 (7 bases). Germline values: CDR1 MGHRA, CDR2 YSYEKL. The CDR3 loop spans 16 amino acids. The V end was cut by 1 base, the J end by 6 bases, with 17 bases between. This CDR3 is CASSQVGGGTQDTQYF. As DNA, the CDR3 is TGCGCCAGCAGCCAAGTAGGGGGGGGCACCCAGGATACGCAGTATTTT.

A single count supports this clone. The chain recombines TRBV14 with TRBJ2-4; 7 bases are shared with TRBD1. Germline V gene data show CDR1 as SGHDN and CDR2 as FVKESK. The ends lost 5 bases at V and 6 bases at J; junction bases unmatched: 4. The CDR3 sequence is 13 residues long. The CDR3 DNA sequence: TGTGCCAGCAGCTATCGGGACAGAAACATTCAGTACTTC. Amino acid sequence: CASSYRDRNIQYF.